This T cell receptor (beta chain) is from a study of T cells in Graves' hyperthyroidism and ophthalmopathy. RNA transcripts yielded amplified TCR beta CDR3 regions. The HTBI primer set served for first-round RT-PCR of the TCR CDR3. MiXCR, applied by TCRdb to the multiplex PCR reads, yields one record per CDR3 protein. The profile covers around 500,000 distinct CDR3 sequences, with roughly 23% appearing a single time and about 53% taken by the ten largest. Germline V gene sequence: CDR1 SGHTA, CDR2 FQGNSA. Trimming took off 1 base at V and 3 bases at J, with 7 bases between the two ends. The CDR3 extends over 14 amino acids.

This sequence joins TRBV7-2 and TRBJ2-4; D unclear. Material for sequencing was blood. This TCR was sampled from a woman in her seventies with Graves' ophthalmopathy. In DNA form, the CDR3 reads TGTGCCAGCAGCTTAGGGTACAGCAAAAACATTCAGTACTTC. This codes for CASSLGYSKNIQYF.